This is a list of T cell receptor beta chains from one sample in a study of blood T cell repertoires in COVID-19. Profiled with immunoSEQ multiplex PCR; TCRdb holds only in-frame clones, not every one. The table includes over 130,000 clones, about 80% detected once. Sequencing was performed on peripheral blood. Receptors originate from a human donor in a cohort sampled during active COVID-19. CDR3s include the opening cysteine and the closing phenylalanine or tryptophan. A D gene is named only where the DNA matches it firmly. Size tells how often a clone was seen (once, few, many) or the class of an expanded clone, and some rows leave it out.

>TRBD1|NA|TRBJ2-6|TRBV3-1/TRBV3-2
TGTGCCAGCAGCCTTCAGGGGGCATCCGGGGCCAACGTCCTGACTTTC
CASSLQGASGANVLTF
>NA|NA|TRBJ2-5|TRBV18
TGTGCCAGCTCACCACAGGGGATAGAAGAGACCCAGTACTTC
CASSPQGIEETQYF
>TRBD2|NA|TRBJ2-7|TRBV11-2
TGTGCCAGCAGCCCTCGTAATTGGACTAGTTGGCACGGCGAGCAGTACTTC
CASSPRNWTSWHGEQYF
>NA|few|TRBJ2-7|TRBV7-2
TGTGCCAGCAGCTTACGGCAGGGTAACGAGCAGTACTTC
CASSLRQGNEQYF
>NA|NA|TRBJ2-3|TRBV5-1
TGCGCCAGCAGCTTGACAGGTTTTAGCACAGATACGCAGTATTTT
CASSLTGFSTDTQYF
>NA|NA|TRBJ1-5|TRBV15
TGTGCCACCTCGGACACATATCAGCCCCAGCATTTT
CATSDTYQPQHF
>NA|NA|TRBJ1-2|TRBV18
TGTGCCAGCTCACCACAAAAGACAGAGCCCTATGGCTACACCTTC
CASSPQKTEPYGYTF
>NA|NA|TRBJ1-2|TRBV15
TGTGCCACCAGCAGAGGACTCGGGGGTGGCTACACCTTC
CATSRGLGGGYTF
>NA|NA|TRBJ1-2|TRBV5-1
TGCGCCAGCAGCTTGGTGCGGGGGGGAGACTATGGCTACACCTTC
CASSLVRGGDYGYTF
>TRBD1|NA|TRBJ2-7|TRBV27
TGTGCCAGCAGTTTAAGGGGGCCACTTACCTACGAGCAGTACTTC
CASSLRGPLTYEQYF
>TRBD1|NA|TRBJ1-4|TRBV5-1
TGCGCCAGCAGCTTGCTGGGACAGGGTAGTGAAAAACTGTTTTTT
CASSLLGQGSEKLFF